The next 32 T cell receptor beta chains were all read from a single sample in a study of T-cell memory formation after mild COVID-19. TCRdb reprocessed the 5' RACE reads with MiXCR, giving one entry per CDR3 protein. The table records 310,000 or so distinct CDR3 sequences, less than 20% of them present only once. The sequencing input was PBMCs or a T cell subset sorted from them (not recorded which). The source of these receptors is a man aged 18 to 35 who had mild COVID-19 (a few samples of this study predate the infection). Cell type and time point are not known.

The rearrangement uses TRBV4-1 and TRBJ1-2; D call uncertain. The CDR3 loop spans 15 amino acids. Looked up from germline, CDR1 is MGHRA and CDR2 is YSYEKL. V shed 3 bases and J shed 6 bases, with 17 bases lying between them. The CDR3 DNA sequence: TGCGCCAGCAGCCAGGTCGTTTGGGATGTAAATGGCTACACCTTC. Amino acid sequence: CASSQVVWDVNGYTF.

The V call is TRBV5-5, the J call TRBJ1-1, with 10 bases identical to TRBD1. The CDR3 has 16 residues. The V segment lost 4 bases and the J segment 0 bases; nucleotides outside the gene matches: 6. In germline, CDR1 is SGHKS, CDR2 YYEKEE (reference sequence). DNA of the CDR3: TGTGCCAGCAGCGCCGGGACAGGGGCAATGAACACTGAAGCTTTCTTT. This gives the protein CASSAGTGAMNTEAFF.

This chain links TRBV7-2 with TRBJ2-7; D is possibly TRBD2 (5 bases). This CDR3 is built from 13 residues. Between the trimmed V and J ends, which lost 5 bases and 2 bases, there was a span of 10 bases. CDR1 SGHTA and CDR2 FQGNSA come from the germline V gene. CDR3 sequence: CASSPDYPYEQYF. The CDR3 DNA sequence: TGTGCCAGCAGCCCCGACTACCCCTACGAGCAGTACTTC.

The chain recombines TRBV4-2 with TRBJ1-1, with D unresolved. The CDR3 is 15 amino acids. Germline-derived CDR1 and CDR2 are LGHNA and YNFKEQ. V was shortened by 0 bases and J by 6 bases, with 14 bases between the two germline ends. CDR3 loop: CASSQEWGSDSEAFF. CDR3 nucleotides: TGTGCCAGCAGCCAAGAATGGGGAAGTGACTCTGAAGCTTTCTTT.

This clonotype has more than one count but fewer than ten. This chain connects TRBV6-5 to TRBJ2-1; D tentatively fits TRBD1 or TRBD2 (6 bases each). There are 16 residues in the CDR3. V lost 6 bases and J lost 3, with 18 bases in between. The germline gives CDR1 MNHEY, CDR2 SVGAGI. CDR3 residues: CASRPLGGPLYNEQFF. CDR3 sequence (DNA): TGTGCCAGCAGACCCTTGGGGGGCCCTCTCTACAATGAGCAGTTCTTC.

The chain has TRBV20-1 and TRBJ2-3, with 9 positions matching TRBD2. J lost 0 bases, V lost 5 bases, and 6 bases had no gene match. Germline V gene sequence: CDR1 DFQATT, CDR2 SNEGSKA (reference sequence). The CDR3 has 15 residues. The CDR3 DNA is TGCAGTGCTTCCGCGGGGGGGCTTAGCACAGATACGCAGTATTTT. It specifies CSASAGGLSTDTQYF.

The CDR3 DNA sequence: TGTGCCAGCACCTCTCTAGAGGACCTGGGCGGAAACACCATATATTTT. Encoded protein: CASTSLEDLGGNTIYF. The rearrangement links TRBV7-9 to TRBJ1-3; D unresolved. The CDR3 extends over 16 amino acids. The germline gives CDR1 SEHNR, CDR2 FQNEAQ (reference sequence). V lost 7 bases to trimming and J lost 4 bases, with 20 bases between them.

This clonotype occurred a few times. The chain carries TRBV4-1 and TRBJ1-2, with D possibly TRBD1 on 5 matching bases. Between the trimmed V and J ends, which lost 0 bases and 6 bases, there was a span of 8 bases. Germline V gene data show CDR1 as MGHRA and CDR2 as YSYEKL. The CDR3 consists of 13 residues. CDR3 in DNA: TGCGCCAGCAGCCAAGAGTGGGGGAATGGCTACACCTTC. It specifies CASSQEWGNGYTF.

This clonotype was seen a few times. The V call is TRBV6-5, the J call TRBJ2-3, with D unclear. The CDR3 totals 14 residues. The germline CDR1 and CDR2 sequences are MNHEY and SVGAGI. V shed 6 bases and J shed 1 base, with 11 bases lying between them. The CDR3 loop reads CASSPDMGTDTQYF. CDR3 nucleotides: TGTGCCAGCAGCCCTGACATGGGCACAGATACGCAGTATTTT.

The chain links TRBV10-3 to TRBJ2-7; D assignment may be TRBD1 or TRBD2 (6 bases each). The CDR3 runs to 12 residues. Germline CDR1 and CDR2: ENHRY and SYGVKD. The germline V and J ends were trimmed by 8 bases and 5 bases, with 13 bases remaining between them. DNA for the CDR3: TGTGCCATCGGAGCCGGGGGCGACGAGCAGTACTTC. Amino acid sequence: CAIGAGGDEQYF.

This clonotype was observed a handful of times. This sequence joins TRBV7-2 and TRBJ2-4; 11 nucleotides match TRBD2. Germline CDR1 reads SGHTA; CDR2 reads FQGNSA. V shed 5 bases and J 0 bases; nucleotides not matched to a gene: 6. This CDR3 region has 17 residues. The DNA of the CDR3 is TGTGCCAGCAGCGATTTAGCGGGGGGGTTAGCCAAAAACATTCAGTACTTC. It is translated as CASSDLAGGLAKNIQYF.

This clonotype was seen only a few times. The rearrangement links TRBV6-5 to TRBJ2-2, with D maybe TRBD1 (5 bases). The ends were cut back, 0 bases at V and 5 bases at J, with 13 bases in the middle. Germline CDR1 MNHEY, CDR2 SVGAGI. The CDR3 has 16 residues. The CDR3 is CASSYSWAAGTGELFF. CDR3 coding DNA: TGTGCCAGCAGTTACTCCTGGGCGGCAGGGACCGGGGAGCTGTTTTTT.

The gene calls are TRBV12-3 or TRBV12-4 and TRBJ1-5, with D possibly being TRBD1 (5 bases). The CDR3 has 18 amino acids. The V end lost 6 bases, the J end lost 0 bases, and 21 bases lay between the germline ends. CDR3 coding DNA: TGTGCCAGCAGACGCAGCCGGGACGGGCTCTATAGCAATCAGCCCCAGCATTTT. Amino acids: CASRRSRDGLYSNQPQHF.

This clonotype was seen a few times. This chain links TRBV10-1 with TRBJ2-3; 9 nucleotides match TRBD1. This CDR3 spans 16 amino acids. Germline-derived CDR1 and CDR2 are WNHNN and SYGVQD (reference sequence). V gave up 0 bases and J gave up 4 bases; unmatched junction bases: 5. CDR3 protein: CASSESTGGRADTQYF. CDR3 nucleotides: TGCGCCAGCAGTGAGTCGACAGGGGGTCGAGCAGATACGCAGTATTTT.

The V and J genes are TRBV20-1 and TRBJ1-2, with TRBD1 as a possible D gene (5 bases). Looked up from germline, CDR1 is DFQATT and CDR2 is SNEGSKA (reference sequence). The germline V and J ends were trimmed by 1 base and 3 bases, with 9 bases remaining between them. The CDR3 runs 13 residues. The CDR3 spells CSARVQGYYGYTF. Written as DNA, the CDR3 is TGCAGTGCTAGAGTCCAGGGATACTATGGCTACACCTTC.

The chain joins TRBV2 to TRBJ1-1; the D gene is possibly TRBD1 (6 bases). The germline V gene encodes CDR1 SNHLY and CDR2 FYNNEI. V lost 3 bases and J 0 bases, leaving 11 bases between the germline ends. The CDR3 covers 15 residues. CDR3 sequence: CASSEDGQMNTEAFF. In DNA form, the CDR3 reads TGTGCCAGCAGTGAGGATGGACAGATGAACACTGAAGCTTTCTTT. The variable domain in full, completed from reference TRBV2 and TRBJ1-1, reads EPEVTQTPSHQVTQMGQEVILRCVPISNHLYFYWYRQILGQKVEFLVSFYNNEISEKSEIFDDQFSVERPDGSNFTLKIRSTKLEDSAMYFCASSEDGQMNTEAFFGQGTRLTVV.

This clonotype has a count of ten or more. The chain carries TRBV11-1 and TRBJ2-3; 15 nucleotides match TRBD2. The germline V gene has CDR1 SGHAT and CDR2 FQDESV (reference sequence). This CDR3 spans 16 amino acids. V was clipped by 5 bases and J by 3 bases; unmatched bases: 3. The CDR3 DNA follows: TGTGCCAGCAGCCCCGGGACTAGCGGGGGGACAGATACGCAGTATTTT. Protein: CASSPGTSGGTDTQYF.

This clonotype was picked up a small number of times. This chain links TRBV24-1 with TRBJ2-2, with 8 bases matching TRBD2. Germline CDR1 KGHDR, CDR2 SFDVKD. J was trimmed by 0 bases and V by 9 bases; bases with no gene match: 2. CDR3 size: 14 residues. The CDR3 loop reads CATEGLANTGELFF. CDR3 coding DNA: TGTGCCACCGAGGGACTAGCGAACACCGGGGAGCTGTTTTTT.

A few counts support this clonotype. The chain joins TRBV9 to TRBJ2-3; D is tentatively TRBD1 or TRBD2 (5 bases each). The CDR3 spans 13 residues. The germline V gene has CDR1 SGDLS and CDR2 YYNGEE. V was cut by 2 bases and J by 5 bases, with 9 bases left in between. The CDR3 DNA is TGTGCCAGCAGCGTCGCTGGGGGAGATACGCAGTATTTT. It codes for CASSVAGGDTQYF.

This clonotype was counted a few times. The chain has TRBV7-9 and TRBJ1-2; 9 bases fit TRBD1. The J segment lost 6 bases and the V segment lost 0 bases, leaving 11 bases of the junction unmatched. The CDR3 loop spans 17 amino acids. Germline CDR1 and CDR2: SEHNR and FQNEAQ (reference sequence). The CDR3 region is CASSLAPGGQGAHGYTF. The CDR3 DNA is TGTGCCAGCAGCTTAGCACCGGGGGGACAGGGAGCTCATGGCTACACCTTC. Complete variable domain (other parts from reference TRBV7-9 and TRBJ1-2): DTGVSQNPRHKITKRGQNVTFRCDPISEHNRLYWYRQTLGQGPEFLTYFQNEAQLEKSRLLSDRFSAERPKGSFSTLEIQRTEQGDSAMYLCASSLAPGGQGAHGYTFGSGTRLTVV.

This sequence joins TRBV19 and TRBJ2-7; TRBD1 agrees at 8 bases. The ends lost 5 bases at V and 2 bases at J; junction bases unmatched: 11. The CDR3 loop spans 16 amino acids. The V gene's germline CDR1 is LNHDA and CDR2 SQIVND (reference sequence). CDR3 amino acids: CASSPHQMGQAYEQYF. Written as DNA, the CDR3 is TGTGCCAGTAGTCCACATCAAATGGGACAGGCCTACGAGCAGTACTTC.

This clonotype was observed a handful of times. The chain combines TRBV6-6 with TRBJ1-3; D uncertain. Trimming pared 5 bases from V and 0 bases from J, leaving 14 bases between. The length of the CDR3 is 16 residues. Per the germline V gene, CDR1 is MNHNY and CDR2 is SVGAGI (reference sequence). The CDR3 loop reads CASSLRGRFSGNTIYF. As DNA, the CDR3 is TGTGCCAGCAGTCTCCGCGGCCGCTTCTCTGGAAACACCATATATTTT.

The gene calls are TRBV3-1 and TRBJ1-1; the D gene is possibly TRBD1 (5 bases). The CDR3 spans 15 residues. Trimming removed 1 base from V and 7 bases from J, with 16 bases in between. Germline CDR1 reads LGHDT; CDR2 reads YNNKEL (reference sequence). CDR3 in amino acids: CASSQGGGEFGEAFF. The CDR3 nucleotides are TGTGCCAGCAGCCAAGGGGGGGGTGAGTTCGGTGAAGCTTTCTTT.

The chain joins TRBV23-1 to TRBJ2-7; D gene ambiguous. TRBV23-1 carries the ORF label, with uncertain function. The CDR3 consists of 8 residues. The CDR3 coding sequence is TGCGCTCACTACGAGCAGTACTTC. This gives the protein CAHYEQYF.

This clonotype was observed a few times. The chain has TRBV6-5 and TRBJ1-2, with D unclear. Between the trimmed V and J ends, which lost 2 bases and 7 bases, there was a span of 14 bases. This CDR3 spans 14 amino acids. Germline V gives CDR1 MNHEY, CDR2 SVGAGI. This CDR3 is CASSYPDPERGYTF. Written as DNA, the CDR3 is TGTGCCAGCAGTTACCCGGACCCAGAACGTGGCTACACCTTC.

Only a few counts were recorded for this clonotype. The chain couples TRBV11-2 to TRBJ1-2; 8 nucleotides align to TRBD1. Germline lookup yields CDR1 SGHAT and CDR2 FQNNGV. V lost 4 bases, J lost 4 bases, and 5 bases stayed unmatched. The CDR3 has 14 amino acids. As DNA, the CDR3 is TGTGCCAGCAGCTCGTTGGACAGGGTCTATGGCTACACCTTC. Translated, it gives CASSSLDRVYGYTF.

The chain links TRBV7-9 to TRBJ1-5, with 11 bases that match TRBD1. This CDR3 comprises 15 residues. Germline trimming cut 5 bases from V and 5 bases from J; bases unmatched to any gene: 5. Germline V gene lookup returns CDR1 SEHNR and CDR2 FQNEAQ (reference sequence). CDR3 bases: TGTGCCAGCAGCGGACAGGGGGCAGGTGATCAGCCCCAGCATTTT. Encoded protein: CASSGQGAGDQPQHF.

This clonotype showed up just a few times. The chain recombines TRBV2 with TRBJ2-1; D unclear. V lost 5 bases, J lost 0 bases, and 8 bases lay in between. CDR3 length: 14 amino acids. Germline CDR1 reads SNHLY; CDR2 reads FYNNEI. CDR3 nucleotide sequence: TGTGCCAGCAGTTTGTTAGGCTCCTACAATGAGCAGTTCTTC. Amino acid sequence: CASSLLGSYNEQFF.

The CDR3, as DNA: TGTGCCAGCTCCTCACCAGCAGGGGAAGAGACCCAGTACTTC. This sequence encodes CASSSPAGEETQYF. This chain links TRBV18 with TRBJ2-5; D is perhaps TRBD1 (6 bases). Germline loops: CDR1 KGHSH, CDR2 LQKENI. V lost 6 bases and J lost 3, with 14 bases in between. The CDR3 spans 14 residues.

This chain joins TRBV12-3 or TRBV12-4 and TRBJ2-7; D may match TRBD1 or TRBD2 (7 bases each). This CDR3 spans 17 amino acids. With 5 bases removed from V and 0 bases from J, the gap between germline ends came to 20 bases. CDR3 DNA sequence: TGTGCCAGCAGTCCGCTCGACGGGGGGACAGCCTCCTACGAGCAGTACTTC. Translating it yields CASSPLDGGTASYEQYF.

The chain recombines TRBV18 with TRBJ1-2, with D perhaps TRBD1 (5 bases). CDR1 is KGHSH, CDR2 LQKENI, per germline. The CDR3 extends over 14 amino acids. V was cut by 1 base and J by 4 bases, with 10 bases left in between. CDR3 region: CASSPRAGTYGYTF. CDR3 in DNA: TGTGCCAGCTCACCACGGGCGGGGACCTATGGCTACACCTTC. The variable domain in full, completed from reference TRBV18 and TRBJ1-2, reads NAGVMQNPRHLVRRRGQEARLRCSPMKGHSHVYWYRQLPEEGLKFMVYLQKENIIDESGMPKERFSAEFPKEGPSILRIQQVVRGDSAAYFCASSPRAGTYGYTFGSGTRLTVV.

This clonotype came up a few times. The chain links TRBV30 to TRBJ1-2, with 8 bases matching TRBD1. Germline V gene lookup returns CDR1 GTSNPN and CDR2 SVGIG (reference sequence). V lost 1 base to trimming and J lost 6 bases; unmatched junction nucleotides: 10. The CDR3 consists of 15 residues. The CDR3 region is CAWSAPDRGSDGYTF. The CDR3 nucleotides are TGTGCCTGGAGTGCCCCCGACAGGGGCTCGGATGGCTACACCTTC. The complete variable domain, with remaining parts taken from reference TRBV30 and TRBJ1-2, reads SQTIHQWPATLVQPVGSPLSLECTVEGTSNPNLYWYRQAAGRGLQLLFYSVGIGQISSEVPQNLSASRPQDRQFILSSKKLLLSDSGFYLCAWSAPDRGSDGYTFGSGTRLTVV.